The following is a T cell receptor beta chain sequence with its context. Some clones are missing from TCRdb's copy, which holds only in-frame ones; the method was immunoSEQ multiplex PCR. The profile shows 140,000 or so clones, just under 90% of them singletons. The CDR3 covers 13 residues. V dropped 2 bases and J dropped 6 bases, with 11 bases sitting between them. This specimen comes from a study of blood T cell repertoires in COVID-19. The V gene is TRBV12-3 or TRBV12-4, the J gene TRBJ2-7; D ambiguous. Input material: peripheral blood. This clonotype originated in a woman older than 75 with acute or convalescent COVID-19. The CDR3 reads CASSLSQDFEQYF. The CDR3 bases are TGTGCCAGCAGTTTATCTCAGGATTTCGAGCAGTACTTC.